The source of this T cell receptor (beta chain) is a study of beta chain features in type 1 diabetes. General study results and limits: Shorter templates might be favored by PCR, equally in patients and controls. A definitive answer on HLA type influencing TCRB rearrangement was not reached here. Type 1 diabetes patients had moderately but significantly shorter TCRB CDR3s in all four CD4+ subsets.

Post-sort purity exceeded 95% for all sorted populations. On this clone itself: Its antigen remains unidentified.

Sequencing targeted expressed TCRB transcripts, as all isolated RNA had been reverse transcribed. Produced via immunoSEQ multiplex PCR; TCRdb's table is partial and in-frame only. The sample includes about 260,000 clones, just over 20% of them seen just once. What was sequenced was naive CD4+ T cells from blood. This receptor was identified in a woman aged 40 to 49 with type 1 diabetes.

The CDR3 sequence: CAIGQGPGETQYF. Here the CDR3 DNA reads TGTGCCATCGGTCAGGGGCCGGGGGAGACCCAGTACTTC. This chain connects TRBV10-3 to TRBJ2-5, with D perhaps matching TRBD1 (6 bases). Looked up from germline, CDR1 is ENHRY and CDR2 is SYGVKD. The ends were cut back, 8 bases at V and 5 bases at J, with 15 bases in the middle. The CDR3 has 13 amino acids.